The 20 T cell receptor beta chains in this list originate from one sample, sequenced in a study of blood T cell repertoires in COVID-19. The assay was immunoSEQ multiplex PCR, and TCRdb's table has in-frame clones only and misses some. The sample has about 45,000 clones; roughly 86% are singletons. Specimen: peripheral blood. The receptors shown here come from a human donor in a cohort sampled during active COVID-19.

CDR3 region: CASSQERDSTDTQYF. CDR3 in DNA: TGCGCCAGCAGCCAAGAGAGGGATAGCACAGATACGCAGTATTTT. This chain connects TRBV4-1 to TRBJ2-3, with a weak D call TRBD2 (5 bases). V was shortened by 0 bases and J by 0 bases, with 7 bases between the two germline ends. The CDR3 runs 15 residues. Per germline, CDR1 MGHRA and CDR2 YSYEKL.

The chain has TRBV19 and TRBJ2-3; 16 bases map to TRBD2. The J segment lost 6 bases and the V segment lost 3 bases, leaving 3 bases of the junction unmatched. This CDR3 comprises 16 residues. Germline V gene data show CDR1 as LNHDA and CDR2 as SQIVND (reference sequence). CDR3 DNA sequence: TGTGCCAGTAGTATGGGACTAGCGGGGGGGCCGGATACGCAGTATTTT. Translating gives CASSMGLAGGPDTQYF.

This chain joins TRBV4-1 and TRBJ1-5, with 8 bases identical to TRBD1. Germline-derived CDR1 and CDR2 are MGHRA and YSYEKL. V shed 0 bases and J 5 bases; nucleotides not matched to a gene: 3. This CDR3 region has 15 residues. This CDR3 is CASSQEPGGDQPQHF. The CDR3 nucleotides read TGCGCCAGCAGCCAAGAACCAGGGGGCGATCAGCCCCAGCATTTT.

This chain joins TRBV7-9 and TRBJ1-2, with 7 positions matching TRBD1. Trimming took 8 bases from V and 5 from J; bases not matched to a gene: 5. This CDR3 is 12 amino acids long. Germline V gene data show CDR1 as SEHNR and CDR2 as FQNEAQ (reference sequence). The CDR3 bases are TGTGCCAGCGTGGGACAGCATTATGGCTACACCTTC. Its protein is CASVGQHYGYTF.

V is TRBV30 and J is TRBJ1-6; D possibly corresponds to TRBD1 (5 bases). The CDR3 has 16 amino acids. Trimming cost V 2 bases and J 3 bases, with 14 bases left between them. CDR1 is GTSNPN, CDR2 SVGIG, per germline (reference sequence). The CDR3 spells CAWSPPGGVYNSPLHF. The CDR3 bases are TGTGCCTGGAGTCCCCCAGGAGGGGTCTATAATTCACCCCTCCACTTT.

This clone was found a few times. The chain is built from TRBV6-5 and TRBJ2-7, with 7 bases fitting TRBD1. This CDR3 spans 16 amino acids. Germline values: CDR1 MNHEY, CDR2 SVGAGI. V lost 2 bases, J lost 0 bases, and 7 bases stayed unmatched. CDR3 sequence (DNA): TGTGCCAGCAGTTACCGGGACAGCCATTTCTCCTACGAGCAGTACTTC. Amino acid sequence: CASSYRDSHFSYEQYF.

V is TRBV7-9 and J is TRBJ1-2, with a tentative D call TRBD1 (6 bases). Trimming pared 3 bases from V and 1 base from J, leaving 12 bases between. CDR3 length: 15 amino acids. Germline-derived CDR1 and CDR2 are SEHNR and FQNEAQ (reference sequence). The CDR3 nucleotides read TGTGCCAGCAGCTTCTACAGGGTCCTTAACTATGGCTACACCTTC. It translates to CASSFYRVLNYGYTF. The whole variable domain, remainder taken from reference TRBV7-9 and TRBJ1-2, is DTGVSQNPRHKITKRGQNVTFRCDPISEHNRLYWYRQTLGQGPEFLTYFQNEAQLEKSRLLSDRFSAERPKGSFSTLEIQRTEQGDSAMYLCASSFYRVLNYGYTFGSGTRLTVV.

The rearrangement joins TRBV7-2 to TRBJ1-1; 7 nucleotides match TRBD1. The CDR3 spans 15 residues. J lost 6 bases, V lost 4 bases, and 11 bases had no gene match. Germline lookup yields CDR1 SGHTA and CDR2 FQGNSA. The CDR3 sequence: CASSSLEGGVAEAFF. The CDR3 coding sequence is TGTGCCAGCAGCTCTCTGGAAGGGGGCGTCGCTGAAGCTTTCTTT.

The chain couples TRBV27 to TRBJ1-2; D call uncertain. Trimming cost V 4 bases and J 0 bases, with 12 bases left between them. The CDR3 is made up of 15 amino acids. The germline V gene encodes CDR1 MNHEY and CDR2 SMNVEV (reference sequence). The CDR3 loop is CASSSGSSANYGYTF. The CDR3 bases are TGTGCCAGCAGTTCTGGCTCTTCAGCTAACTATGGCTACACCTTC.

The chain uses TRBV5-1 and TRBJ2-7, with D possibly matching TRBD2 (5 bases). The CDR3 loop spans 14 amino acids. Per the germline V gene, CDR1 is SGHRS and CDR2 is YFSETQ. Trimming cost V 4 bases and J 2 bases, with 13 bases left between them. The CDR3 DNA is TGCGCCAGCAGCGTGGGCCGAGGGCCCTACGAGCAGTACTTC. This encodes CASSVGRGPYEQYF. The entire variable domain, with the rest obtained from reference TRBV5-1 and TRBJ2-7, is as follows: KAGVTQTPRYLIKTRGQQVTLSCSPISGHRSVSWYQQTPGQGLQFLFEYFSETQRNKGNFPGRFSGRQFSNSRSEMNVSTLELGDSALYLCASSVGRGPYEQYFGPGTRLTVT.

The chain is built from TRBV5-1 and TRBJ1-5; D is possibly TRBD1 (5 bases). V gave up 5 bases and J gave up 6 bases, with 21 bases separating them. In germline, CDR1 is SGHRS, CDR2 YFSETQ. The CDR3 has 16 residues. The CDR3 DNA reads TGCGCCAGCAGTCCTTACCCGGGGGACGATGGTCAGCCCCAGCATTTT. Its translation is CASSPYPGDDGQPQHF.

V gene TRBV5-8 combines with J gene TRBJ1-1; no definite D call. Trimming left V 4 bases short and J 3 bases short, with 4 bases between. The length of the CDR3 is 11 residues. Germline V gives CDR1 SGHTS, CDR2 YDEGEE. The CDR3 coding sequence is TGTGCCAGCAGCCCTTACACTGAAGCTTTCTTT. It encodes CASSPYTEAFF.

The chain is built from TRBV30 and TRBJ1-1; D not resolved. Trimming took off 0 bases at V and 5 bases at J, with 7 bases between the two ends. There are 12 residues in the CDR3. Germline CDR1 is GTSNPN and CDR2 is SVGIG (reference sequence). The CDR3 nucleotides are TGTGCCTGGAGTGTTTTTATAACTGAAGCTTTCTTT. As protein: CAWSVFITEAFF.

The rearrangement links TRBV18 to TRBJ1-5; D not resolved. CDR1 is KGHSH and CDR2 is LQKENI in the germline V gene. V was clipped by 1 base and J by 0 bases, with 13 bases between them. The CDR3 length is 17 residues. CDR3 loop: CASSPREGGNSNQPQHF. The DNA of the CDR3 is TGTGCCAGCTCACCACGGGAAGGAGGGAATAGCAATCAGCCCCAGCATTTT.

The gene calls are TRBV9 and TRBJ1-3, with a weak D call TRBD1 (6 bases). This CDR3 is 13 amino acids long. Trimming removed 6 bases at V and 6 bases at J, with 13 bases between. Germline V gene data show CDR1 as SGDLS and CDR2 as YYNGEE. The CDR3 DNA is TGTGCCAGCACAGGGGCAGGGTCAAACACCATATATTTT. This gives the protein CASTGAGSNTIYF.

The gene calls are TRBV19 and TRBJ2-1, with 11 bases matching TRBD1. V trimming: 6 bases; J trimming: 8 bases; junction bases outside the gene matches: 9. CDR1 and CDR2 (germline): LNHDA, SQIVND (reference sequence). The CDR3 covers 15 residues. The CDR3 DNA follows: TGTGCCAGTAGCCTGGGACAGGGGGTTACGGATGAGCAGTTCTTC. This translates into CASSLGQGVTDEQFF.

The gene calls are TRBV18 and TRBJ2-2, with 8 bases fitting TRBD2. Per germline, CDR1 KGHSH and CDR2 LQKENI. The CDR3 is 16 residues long. The J segment lost 3 bases and the V segment lost 1 base, leaving 4 bases of the junction unmatched. The CDR3 nucleotides read TGTGCCAGCTCACCACGTCAAGCGGGGGACACCGGGGAGCTGTTTTTT. This translates into CASSPRQAGDTGELFF.

The sample holds a few counts of this clone. The rearrangement joins TRBV3-1 (or the pseudogene TRBV3-2) to TRBJ1-5; D ambiguous. Per the germline V gene, CDR1 is LGHDT and CDR2 is YNNKEL (reference sequence). The CDR3 totals 11 residues. Trimming stripped 1 base from V and 9 bases from J, with 4 bases between. The CDR3 bases are TGTGCCAGCAGCCAAGTAGCGCCCCAGCATTTT. It is translated as CASSQVAPQHF.

V gene TRBV7-9 combines with J gene TRBJ1-6; D ambiguous. Germline values: CDR1 SEHNR, CDR2 FQNEAQ (reference sequence). The CDR3 extends over 15 amino acids. The V end was cut by 1 base, the J end by 8 bases, with 12 bases between. The chain's CDR3 is CASSLGEITYSPLHF. DNA for the CDR3: TGTGCCAGCAGCTTAGGAGAGATTACCTATTCACCCCTCCACTTT. Variable domain in full (rest from reference TRBV7-9 and TRBJ1-6): DTGVSQNPRHKITKRGQNVTFRCDPISEHNRLYWYRQTLGQGPEFLTYFQNEAQLEKSRLLSDRFSAERPKGSFSTLEIQRTEQGDSAMYLCASSLGEITYSPLHFGNGTRLTVT.

CDR3 amino acids: CASSYFAGGTGELFF. The CDR3 DNA reads as TGCGCCAGCAGCTACTTCGCGGGGGGGACCGGGGAGCTGTTTTTT. This chain uses TRBV5-1 with TRBJ2-2, with TRBD2 matching 9 bases. The CDR3 is 15 amino acids. From germline, CDR1 is SGHRS and CDR2 YFSETQ. The V and J ends lost 3 bases and 5 bases, in that order; junction bases with no gene match: 5. Supplemented by reference TRBV5-1 and TRBJ2-2, the full variable domain reads KAGVTQTPRYLIKTRGQQVTLSCSPISGHRSVSWYQQTPGQGLQFLFEYFSETQRNKGNFPGRFSGRQFSNSRSEMNVSTLELGDSALYLCASSYFAGGTGELFFGEGSRLTVL.